This T cell receptor (beta chain) was captured in a study of blood T cell repertoires in COVID-19. Study context: Italy, Spain and the United States were the sources of the convalescent and acute COVID-19 samples. In each case, the material was cDNA or gDNA derived from T cells, B-cell-depleted T cells, or PBMCs.

This clone was recorded once. The germline CDR1 and CDR2 sequences are MNHEY and SVGAGI. The CDR3 runs to 12 residues. The germline V and J ends were trimmed by 4 bases and 12 bases, with 15 bases remaining between them. The authors' processing: Amplification with reference gene primers provided the estimates of nucleated cell counts. Measured with immunoSEQ multiplex PCR; TCRdb has only the in-frame clones, and not every one. The V and J calls and clone size were taken over from that table, and D and trimming were inferred from the DNA. Here the sample spans over 200,000 clones, about nine tenths being singletons.

The rearrangement uses TRBV6-5 and TRBJ1-2, with D unclear. The sequence was collected from a man under 40 who had recovered from COVID-19. Sequencing input: peripheral blood. CDR3: CASSSTTSGHTF. The CDR3 DNA reads as TGTGCCAGCAGTTCGACTACATCGGGCCACACCTTC.